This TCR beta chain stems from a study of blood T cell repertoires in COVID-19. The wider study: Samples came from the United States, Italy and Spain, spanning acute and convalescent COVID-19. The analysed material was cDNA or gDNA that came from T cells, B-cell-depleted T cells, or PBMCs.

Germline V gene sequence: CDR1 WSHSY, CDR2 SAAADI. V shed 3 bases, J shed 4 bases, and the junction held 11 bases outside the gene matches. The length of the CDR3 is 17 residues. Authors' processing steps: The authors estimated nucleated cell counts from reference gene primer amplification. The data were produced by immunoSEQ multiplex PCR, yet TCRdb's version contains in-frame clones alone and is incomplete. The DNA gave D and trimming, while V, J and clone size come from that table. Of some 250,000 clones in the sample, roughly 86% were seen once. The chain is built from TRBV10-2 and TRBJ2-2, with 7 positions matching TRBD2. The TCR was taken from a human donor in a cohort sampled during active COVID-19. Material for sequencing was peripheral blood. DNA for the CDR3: TGCGCCAGCAGTGACATCCGCGGGAGCTGGCGCACCGGGGAGCTGTTTTTT. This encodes CASSDIRGSWRTGELFF.